This entry describes one T cell receptor beta chain. Its antigen is still unknown. UMI-labeled 5' RACE yielded the TRB cDNA libraries. No DNA is given; TCRdb re-called the 5' RACE reads and lists each CDR3 protein once. The listing records around 5,300 distinct CDR3 sequences. Triplicate roughly 300,000-cell sorts were made of each CD8+ T cell subset. This specimen comes from a study of CXCR3-negative and CXCR3-positive naive CD8 T cells. For the study at large: Summed over all libraries, TRB reads came to around 140 million, with about 1.5 +/- 0.3 million per library.

Per germline, CDR1 MGHRA and CDR2 YSYEKL. There are 14 residues in the CDR3. Broader study findings: Researchers report that CXCR3-positive naive cells carry more hydrophobic TRB CDR3s than CXCR3-negative naive cells. TRBV-TRBJ usage was alike in naive CXCR3-negative and CXCR3-positive cells but differed in memory cells.

Sequencing was performed on naive CXCR3- CD8+ T cells from blood. Specified subset: CD45RO-CCR7+CD27+CD95- naive CD8+ T cells lacking CXCR3 (TNR3-). This chain uses TRBV4-1 with TRBJ2-1. The receptor was isolated from a human donor in good health. Some clones in this sample may be carry-over from other donors' samples. CDR3 sequence: CASSQVSEVHEQFF.